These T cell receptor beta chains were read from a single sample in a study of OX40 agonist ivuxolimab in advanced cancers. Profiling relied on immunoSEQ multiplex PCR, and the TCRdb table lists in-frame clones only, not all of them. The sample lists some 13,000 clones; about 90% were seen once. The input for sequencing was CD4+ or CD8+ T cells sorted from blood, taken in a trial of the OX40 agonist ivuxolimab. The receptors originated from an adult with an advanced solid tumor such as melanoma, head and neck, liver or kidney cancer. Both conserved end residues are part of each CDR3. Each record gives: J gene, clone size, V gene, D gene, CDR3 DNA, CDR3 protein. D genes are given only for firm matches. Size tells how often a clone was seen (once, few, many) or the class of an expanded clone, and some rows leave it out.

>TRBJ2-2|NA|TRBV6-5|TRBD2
TGTGCCAGCTCCGGGGCGGGGGTTTTCCTCGGGGAGCTGTTTTTT
CASSGAGVFLGELFF
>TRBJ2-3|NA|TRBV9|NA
TGTGCCAGCAGCCTCGGGACAACTCTCCGGGATACGCAGTATTTT
CASSLGTTLRDTQYF
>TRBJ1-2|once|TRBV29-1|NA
TGCAGCGTTTTATTGGCCAGGGGAAGTGGCTACACCTTC
CSVLLARGSGYTF
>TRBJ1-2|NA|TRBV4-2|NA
TGTGCCAGCAGCCAAGACCCGAGCTCTAACTATGGCTACACCTTC
CASSQDPSSNYGYTF
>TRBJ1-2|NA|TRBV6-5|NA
TGTGCCAGCAGTTACTCGAGGGCAGGGATTGGCTACACCTTC
CASSYSRAGIGYTF
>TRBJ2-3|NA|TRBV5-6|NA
TGTGCCAGCAACCCCGTGGTTGACACAGATACGCAGTATTTT
CASNPVVDTDTQYF
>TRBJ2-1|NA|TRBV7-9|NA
TGTGCCAGCAGCTCCTTAGTGGGGGCGGGGATATACAATGAGCAGTTCTTC
CASSSLVGAGIYNEQFF
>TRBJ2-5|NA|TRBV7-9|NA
TGTGCCAGCAGCTTAGTGACTTCTCAAGAGACCCAGTACTTC
CASSLVTSQETQYF
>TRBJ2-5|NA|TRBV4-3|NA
TGCGCCAGCAGCCAAGGGGGGTACCAAGAGACCCAGTACTTC
CASSQGGYQETQYF
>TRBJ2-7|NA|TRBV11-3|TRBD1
TGTGCCAGCAGCTTAGGCAGGGGACAGGGGGCCTACGAGCAGTACTTC
CASSLGRGQGAYEQYF
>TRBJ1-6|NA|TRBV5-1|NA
TGCGCCAGCAGCTCGACACCGTCGAGCTCCTATAATTCACCCCTCCACTTT
CASSSTPSSSYNSPLHF
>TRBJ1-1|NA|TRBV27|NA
TGTGCCAGCAGTTTACTGTCCCGGGTCGGATTGAACACTGAAGCTTTCTTT
CASSLLSRVGLNTEAFF
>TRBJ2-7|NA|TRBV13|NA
TGTGCCAGCAGCGGGGATGGGGCTTACGAGCAGTACTTC
CASSGDGAYEQYF
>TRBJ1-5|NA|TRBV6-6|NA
TGTGCCAGCAGTTACTTGGGCCAAGGGGGACAGCCCCAGCATTTT
CASSYLGQGGQPQHF
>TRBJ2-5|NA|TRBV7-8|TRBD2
TGTGCCAGCACTCCTAGCGGGGGGCTCAAAGAGACCCAGTACTTC
CASTPSGGLKETQYF
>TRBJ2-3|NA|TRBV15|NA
TGTGCCACCTCGAGACGGTCCGAGATAGATACGCAGTATTTT
CATSRRSEIDTQYF
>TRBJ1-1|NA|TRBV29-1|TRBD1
TGCAGCGCCACGGGGGAATTAGACAGGGCGAACACTGAAGCTTTCTTT
CSATGELDRANTEAFF
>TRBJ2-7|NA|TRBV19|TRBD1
TGTGCCAGACCAAATCAAGGGACAGGGACGAACGAGCAGTACTTC
CARPNQGTGTNEQYF
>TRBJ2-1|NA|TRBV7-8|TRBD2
TGTGCCAGCAGCTCTAGCGGGGGGGCTCCCTACAATGAGCAGTTCTTC
CASSSSGGAPYNEQFF
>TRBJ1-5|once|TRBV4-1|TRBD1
TGCGCCAGCAGCCTCGGACAGGGTGGCCAGCCCCAGCATTTT
CASSLGQGGQPQHF
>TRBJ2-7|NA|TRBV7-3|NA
TGTGCCAGCAGCTTAGAGGGAAACGAGCAGTACTTC
CASSLEGNEQYF
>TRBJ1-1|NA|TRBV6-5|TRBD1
TGTGCCAGCAGTTACTCGACAGGGATCAACACTGAAGCTTTCTTT
CASSYSTGINTEAFF
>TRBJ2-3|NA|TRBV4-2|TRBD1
TGTGCCAGCAGCCAAGGACAGGGGCCAGATACGCAGTATTTT
CASSQGQGPDTQYF
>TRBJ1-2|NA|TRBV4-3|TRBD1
TGCGCCAGCAGCCAAGGGAGGACAGGGATGCTTAACTATGGCTACACCTTC
CASSQGRTGMLNYGYTF
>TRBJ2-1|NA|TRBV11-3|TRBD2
TGTGCCAGCAGCCCCAACCTAGCGGCCCCTCCCGATGAGCAGTTCTTC
CASSPNLAAPPDEQFF
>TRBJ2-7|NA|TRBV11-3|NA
TGTGCCAGCAGCTTGGCCACCTACGAGCAGTACTTC
CASSLATYEQYF
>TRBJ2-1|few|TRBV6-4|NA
TGTGCCAGCAGTGACTCAGCGGAGGGGTACAATGAGCAGTTCTTC
CASSDSAEGYNEQFF
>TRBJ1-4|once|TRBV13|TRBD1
TGTGCCAGCAGCCACGGGACAGGTGGAGAAAAACTGTTTTTT
CASSHGTGGEKLFF
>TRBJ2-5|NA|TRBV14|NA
TGTGCCAGCAGCCAAGATCTTAGGGGAAGGGAGACCCAGTACTTC
CASSQDLRGRETQYF
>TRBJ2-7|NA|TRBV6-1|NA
TGTGCCAGCAGTGAAGTTGGGCCGACCACTGGGGAGCAGTACTTC
CASSEVGPTTGEQYF
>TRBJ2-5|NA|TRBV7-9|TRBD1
TGTGCCAGCAGCCCGGGACAGGGTGAAGAGACCCAGTACTTC
CASSPGQGEETQYF
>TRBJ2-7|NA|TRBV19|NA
TGTGCCAGTAAGGCGATGCGGGGGCCCTACTCCTACGAGCAGTACTTC
CASKAMRGPYSYEQYF
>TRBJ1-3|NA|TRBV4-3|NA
TGCGCCAGCAGCCTTTACGTGGGACGTGGATTCCCTGGAAACACCATATATTTT
CASSLYVGRGFPGNTIYF
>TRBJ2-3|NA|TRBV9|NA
TGTGCCAGCAGCGGTAGGGACTCATCCGCACCTAGCACAGATACGCAGTATTTT
CASSGRDSSAPSTDTQYF
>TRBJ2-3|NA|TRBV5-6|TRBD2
TGTGCCAGCAGCGCGGGACTAGCGGGAGAGGGAGATACGCAGTATTTT
CASSAGLAGEGDTQYF
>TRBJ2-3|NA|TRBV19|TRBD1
TGTGCCAGTAGTATCTCAGGGGGCCCAGATACGCAGTATTTT
CASSISGGPDTQYF
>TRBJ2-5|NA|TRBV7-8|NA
TGTGCCAGCAGCTTATCGGACTACCAAGAGACCCAGTACTTC
CASSLSDYQETQYF
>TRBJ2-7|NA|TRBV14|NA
TGTGCCAGCAGCCAAGAGTTGCTCGGGGAGCAGTACTTC
CASSQELLGEQYF
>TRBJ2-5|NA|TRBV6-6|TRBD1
TGTGCCAGCAGTTACGCCGGGACAGGGCTAGAGACCCAGTACTTC
CASSYAGTGLETQYF
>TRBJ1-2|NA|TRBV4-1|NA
TGCGCCAGCAGCCAAGACAGGTATAACTATGGCTACACCTTC
CASSQDRYNYGYTF
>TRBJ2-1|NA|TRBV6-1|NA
TGTGCCAGCAGTGAACTTGGCAGGGGGGTCTACAATGAGCAGTTCTTC
CASSELGRGVYNEQFF
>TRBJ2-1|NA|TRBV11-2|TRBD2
TGTGCCAGCAGCTATAGCGGGAGGGCCGTCGATGAGCAGTTCTTC
CASSYSGRAVDEQFF
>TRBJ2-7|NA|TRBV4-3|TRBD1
TGCGCCAGCAGCCAAGAATGGGACAGGGTCGAGCAGTACTTC
CASSQEWDRVEQYF